This passage covers 23 T cell receptor beta chains from one sample sequenced in a study of blood T cell repertoires in COVID-19. The method was immunoSEQ multiplex PCR; TCRdb's version includes in-frame clones alone and lacks a portion of them. The repertoire holds 250,000 to 350,000 clones, with approximately 90% as singletons. Material: PBMCs or T cells enriched from blood (not recorded which). The receptors were gathered from a woman under 30 who had recovered from COVID-19.

The chain employs TRBV4-1 and TRBJ1-1; D ambiguous. Germline V gives CDR1 MGHRA, CDR2 YSYEKL. Deletions cut 0 bases from V and 7 bases from J, with 18 bases between. This CDR3 contains 16 residues. The CDR3 DNA is TGCGCCAGCAGCCAAGATTCGACTGCGGGCCTTAATGAAGCTTTCTTT. Protein product: CASSQDSTAGLNEAFF.

This clone has just one count. V usage is TRBV9 and J usage is TRBJ1-6; D possibly corresponds to TRBD1 (5 bases). This CDR3 region has 13 residues. The V and J ends lost 7 bases and 5 bases respectively, with 10 bases between them. Germline assignment: CDR1 SGDLS and CDR2 YYNGEE. The CDR3 DNA is TGTGCCAGCCAGGGCGGCAATAATTCACCCCTCCACTTT. Protein sequence: CASQGGNNSPLHF. The complete variable domain, with remaining parts taken from reference TRBV9 and TRBJ1-6, reads DSGVTQTPKHLITATGQRVTLRCSPRSGDLSVYWYQQSLDQGLQFLIQYYNGEERAKGNILERFSAQQFPDLHSELNLSSLELGDSALYFCASQGGNNSPLHFGNGTRLTVT.

The chain recombines TRBV5-1 with TRBJ1-2; 10 nucleotides match TRBD1. Trimming took 4 bases from V and 7 from J; bases not matched to a gene: 7. The CDR3 length is 14 residues. Per the germline V gene, CDR1 is SGHRS and CDR2 is YFSETQ. The CDR3 region has the DNA TGCGCCAGCAGCGTGCGACAGGGGGCGTCTGGCTACACCTTC. It specifies CASSVRQGASGYTF.

This chain connects TRBV5-1 to TRBJ1-2; 9 bases align to TRBD1. V was clipped by 0 bases and J by 8 bases; unmatched bases: 8. The CDR3 is 15 residues long. The germline V gene has CDR1 SGHRS and CDR2 YFSETQ. CDR3 protein: CASSLAGTGTLGYTF. The CDR3 DNA sequence: TGCGCCAGCAGCTTGGCCGGGACAGGGACTCTGGGCTACACCTTC.

This rearrangement joins TRBV3-1 (or the pseudogene TRBV3-2) to TRBJ1-5, with 8 bases aligning to TRBD1. Germline V gene data show CDR1 as LGHDT and CDR2 as YNNKEL (reference sequence). There are 14 residues in the CDR3. Trimming removed 1 base from V and 4 bases from J; junction bases left unmatched: 0. The CDR3 here is CASSQGQGNQPQHF. DNA for the CDR3: TGTGCCAGCAGCCAAGGACAGGGGAATCAGCCCCAGCATTTT.

The chain joins TRBV7-3 to TRBJ2-1, with 12 bases identical to TRBD2. The V gene end was trimmed by 4 bases and the J gene end by 4 bases; junction bases not matched to a gene: 8. CDR1 is SGHTA and CDR2 is FQGTGA in the germline V gene. CDR3 size: 17 residues. DNA for the CDR3: TGTGCCAGCAGCTCCACCCTGACTAGCGGGGGATACAATGAGCAGTTCTTC. The encoded protein is CASSSTLTSGGYNEQFF.

The rearrangement joins TRBV21-1 to TRBJ2-7; TRBD1 is taken as the D call from the table, unchecked against the DNA. TRBV21-1 is assigned pseudogene status. This CDR3 has 16 residues. The CDR3 here is CASIRFGQGFPYEQYF. The DNA for the CDR3 is TGTGCCAGCATCAGGTTCGGACAGGGGTTCCCCTACGAGCAGTACTTC.

This sequence joins TRBV18 and TRBJ1-2; 7 positions agree with TRBD1. Per the germline V gene, CDR1 is KGHSH and CDR2 is LQKENI. This CDR3 is 15 amino acids long. J gave up 8 bases and V 3 bases, and 12 bases lay outside the gene matches. CDR3 region: CASSPDQGEAWGYTF. CDR3 DNA: TGTGCCAGCTCACCCGACCAGGGGGAGGCGTGGGGCTACACCTTC.

The V gene is TRBV30, the J gene TRBJ1-1; 9 nucleotides agree with TRBD1. J gave up 3 bases and V 4 bases, and 3 bases lay outside the gene matches. CDR3 length: 13 amino acids. CDR1 is GTSNPN, CDR2 SVGIG, per germline (reference sequence). The CDR3 DNA is TGTGCCTGGACCCGACAGGGGGACACTGAAGCTTTCTTT. It is translated as CAWTRQGDTEAFF.

This chain's CDR3 is CASSARGTEAFF. For the CDR3, the DNA is TGTGCCAGCAGTGCTAGGGGTACTGAAGCTTTCTTT. The genes are TRBV27 and TRBJ1-1; tentative D call: TRBD1 (5 bases). The CDR3 is made up of 12 amino acids. V was trimmed by 5 bases and J by 5 bases, leaving 9 bases between them. Per germline, CDR1 MNHEY and CDR2 SMNVEV (reference sequence).

The chain recombines TRBV7-9 with TRBJ1-4; D is possibly TRBD1 (6 bases). This CDR3 is built from 16 residues. CDR1 is SEHNR and CDR2 is FQNEAQ in the germline V gene (reference sequence). Deletions cut 1 base from V and 2 bases from J, with 11 bases between. Here the CDR3 reads CASSLGAGVTNEKLFF. CDR3 DNA: TGTGCCAGCAGCTTAGGGGCAGGGGTGACTAATGAAAAACTGTTTTTT.

This chain joins TRBV11-3 and TRBJ1-3, with D perhaps matching TRBD1 (6 bases). The V gene lost 1 base and the J gene lost 1 base, with 14 bases spanning the gap. The CDR3 consists of 17 residues. Germline CDR1 SGHNT, CDR2 YENEEA. The DNA for the CDR3 is TGTGCCAGCAGCTTAGGCCCTGACAGGCCGTCTGGAAACACCATATATTTT. It translates to CASSLGPDRPSGNTIYF.

V is TRBV5-4 and J is TRBJ1-2; D not resolved. The CDR3 totals 16 residues. CDR1 is SGHNT and CDR2 is YYREEE in the germline V gene (reference sequence). V dropped 1 base and J dropped 2 bases, with 15 bases sitting between them. CDR3 region: CASSLLTSTPNYGYTF. The CDR3 region has the DNA TGTGCCAGCAGCTTGTTGACCTCGACACCCAACTATGGCTACACCTTC.

This clone has a single count. The chain uses TRBV24-1 and TRBJ2-1, with TRBD1 as a possible D gene (7 bases). The germline CDR1 and CDR2 sequences are KGHDR and SFDVKD. V was trimmed by 4 bases and J by 7 bases, leaving 13 bases between them. The CDR3 covers 14 residues. Here the CDR3 reads CATSEAGQLNEQFF. The CDR3 DNA follows: TGTGCCACCAGTGAGGCGGGACAGCTTAATGAGCAGTTCTTC.

This rearrangement joins TRBV28 to TRBJ1-2; 7 bases agree with TRBD1. After removal of 6 bases from V and 4 bases from J, the junction contained 20 bases not matched to a gene. CDR1 is MDHEN, CDR2 SYDVKM, per germline. The CDR3 length is 18 residues. Written as DNA, the CDR3 is TGTGCCAGCAGCCTGATTTGGGGGACAGACCCCTTTCTCTATGGCTACACCTTC. This encodes CASSLIWGTDPFLYGYTF.

The CDR3 DNA is TGTGCCAGCAGCCCGGGGAACACTGAAGCTTTCTTT. It translates to CASSPGNTEAFF. The J gene is TRBJ1-1, the V gene TRBV6-5, with D unresolved. Looked up from germline, CDR1 is MNHEY and CDR2 is SVGAGI. This CDR3 is 12 amino acids long. V was clipped by 6 bases and J by 1 base, with 6 bases between them.

The chain has TRBV12-3 or TRBV12-4 and TRBJ2-7; TRBD1 might be the D (6 bases). V was pared by 6 bases and J by 4 bases, with 13 bases between. The CDR3 has 13 residues. The CDR3 DNA is TGTGCCAGCAGCCTGACCACAGGGTACGAGCAGTACTTC. The encoded protein is CASSLTTGYEQYF.

The chain uses TRBV28 and TRBJ1-5, with no clear D. CDR1 and CDR2 from the germline V gene are MDHEN and SYDVKM. V was trimmed by 11 bases and J by 3 bases, leaving 8 bases between them. The CDR3 runs to 11 residues. CDR3 DNA: TGTGCCTCGCGAGCCAATCAGCCCCAGCATTTT. Its protein product is CASRANQPQHF.

The chain has TRBV7-9 and TRBJ2-1, with 14 bases matching TRBD2. Germline CDR1 reads SEHNR; CDR2 reads FQNEAQ (reference sequence). V shed 3 bases and J 8 bases; nucleotides not matched to a gene: 3. CDR3 length: 15 residues. CDR3 nucleotides: TGTGCCAGCAGCTTGCGGACTAGCGGGAGGCATGAGCAGTTCTTC. This gives the protein CASSLRTSGRHEQFF.

This chain links TRBV7-9 with TRBJ1-2, with a possible D match to TRBD1 (6 bases). CDR1 is SEHNR, CDR2 FQNEAQ, per germline (reference sequence). The CDR3 spans 14 residues. Trimming took 7 bases from V and 0 from J, leaving 12 bases between them. Here the CDR3 reads CASKFPGANYGYTF. The CDR3 coding sequence is TGTGCCAGCAAATTCCCAGGGGCTAACTATGGCTACACCTTC.

A remark on this clone: The same CDR3 is also encoded by other DNA sequences in this sample. This chain connects TRBV7-2 to TRBJ2-7; perhaps TRBD1 as D (6 bases). V lost 0 bases to trimming and J lost 2 bases, with 8 bases between them. The CDR3 extends over 14 amino acids. CDR1 and CDR2 from the germline V gene are SGHTA and FQGNSA. CDR3 region: CASSLAGGPYEQYF. In DNA form, the CDR3 reads TGTGCCAGCAGCTTAGCTGGGGGCCCCTACGAGCAGTACTTC.

V is TRBV19 and J is TRBJ2-7; tentatively, D is TRBD2 (6 bases). This CDR3 spans 14 amino acids. The V end was cut by 5 bases, the J end by 0 bases, with 11 bases between. CDR1 is LNHDA, CDR2 SQIVND, per germline (reference sequence). CDR3 residues: CASSQFGSSYEQYF. The CDR3 DNA reads TGTGCCAGTAGTCAGTTCGGGAGCTCCTACGAGCAGTACTTC.

The J gene is TRBJ1-2, the V gene TRBV7-2; TRBD1 matches 7 bases. The V segment lost 4 bases and the J segment 7 bases; nucleotides outside the gene matches: 6. This CDR3 region has 13 residues. Germline assignment: CDR1 SGHTA and CDR2 FQGNSA. For the CDR3, the DNA is TGTGCCAGCAGCTCCAGACAGGGAGGTGGCTACACCTTC. This sequence encodes CASSSRQGGGYTF.